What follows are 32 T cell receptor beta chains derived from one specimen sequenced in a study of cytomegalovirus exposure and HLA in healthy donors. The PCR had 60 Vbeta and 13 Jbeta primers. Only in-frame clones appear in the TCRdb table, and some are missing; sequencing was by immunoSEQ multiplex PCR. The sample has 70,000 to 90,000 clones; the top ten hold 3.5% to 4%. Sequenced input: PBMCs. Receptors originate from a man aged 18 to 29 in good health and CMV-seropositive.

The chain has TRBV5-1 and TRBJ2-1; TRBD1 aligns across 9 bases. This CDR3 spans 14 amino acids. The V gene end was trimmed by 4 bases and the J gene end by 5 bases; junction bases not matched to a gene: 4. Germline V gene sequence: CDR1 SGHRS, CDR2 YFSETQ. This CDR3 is CASSRGTGHNEQFF. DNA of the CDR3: TGCGCCAGCAGCCGCGGGACAGGGCACAATGAGCAGTTCTTC. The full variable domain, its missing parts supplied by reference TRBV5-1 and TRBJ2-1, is KAGVTQTPRYLIKTRGQQVTLSCSPISGHRSVSWYQQTPGQGLQFLFEYFSETQRNKGNFPGRFSGRQFSNSRSEMNVSTLELGDSALYLCASSRGTGHNEQFFGPGTRLTVL.

CDR3 DNA: TGTGCCAGCAGTTACTCGACAGCCTACAATGAGCAGTTCTTC. The encoded protein is CASSYSTAYNEQFF. V gene TRBV6-6 combines with J gene TRBJ2-1; TRBD1 might be the D (5 bases). The CDR3 runs to 14 residues. CDR1 is MNHNY, CDR2 SVGAGI, per germline (reference sequence). The V end lost 0 bases, the J end lost 2 bases, and 5 bases lay between the germline ends.

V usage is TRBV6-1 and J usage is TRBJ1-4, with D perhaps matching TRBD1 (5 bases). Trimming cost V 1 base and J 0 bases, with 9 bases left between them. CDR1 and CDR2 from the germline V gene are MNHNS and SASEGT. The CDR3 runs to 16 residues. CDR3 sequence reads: CASSEDRSATNEKLFF. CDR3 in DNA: TGTGCCAGCAGTGAAGACAGGAGTGCAACTAATGAAAAACTGTTTTTT.

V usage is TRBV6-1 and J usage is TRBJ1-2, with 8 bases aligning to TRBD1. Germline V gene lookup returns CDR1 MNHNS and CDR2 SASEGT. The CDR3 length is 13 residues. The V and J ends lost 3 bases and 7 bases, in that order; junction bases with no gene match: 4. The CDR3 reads CASSDQGAVGYTF. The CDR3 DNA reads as TGTGCCAGCAGTGATCAGGGGGCGGTTGGCTACACCTTC.

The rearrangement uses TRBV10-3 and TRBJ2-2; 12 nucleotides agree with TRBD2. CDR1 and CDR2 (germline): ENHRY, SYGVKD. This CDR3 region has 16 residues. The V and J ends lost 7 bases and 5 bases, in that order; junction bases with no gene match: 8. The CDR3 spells CAITSSGGVGTGELFF. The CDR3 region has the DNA TGTGCCATCACATCTAGCGGGGGGGTTGGAACCGGGGAGCTGTTTTTT.

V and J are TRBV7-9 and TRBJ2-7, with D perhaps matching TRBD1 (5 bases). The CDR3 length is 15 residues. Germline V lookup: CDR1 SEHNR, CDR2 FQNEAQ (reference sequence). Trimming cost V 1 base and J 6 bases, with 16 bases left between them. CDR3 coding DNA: TGTGCCAGCAGCTTAGGGCTATCAGGGAAAGGCGAGCAGTACTTC. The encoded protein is CASSLGLSGKGEQYF.

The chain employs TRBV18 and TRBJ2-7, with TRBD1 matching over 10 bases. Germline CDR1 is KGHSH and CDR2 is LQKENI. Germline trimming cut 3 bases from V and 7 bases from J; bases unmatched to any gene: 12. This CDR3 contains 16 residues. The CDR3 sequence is CASSPQIPGQGMEQYF. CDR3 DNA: TGTGCCAGCTCACCTCAAATCCCGGGACAGGGGATGGAGCAGTACTTC.

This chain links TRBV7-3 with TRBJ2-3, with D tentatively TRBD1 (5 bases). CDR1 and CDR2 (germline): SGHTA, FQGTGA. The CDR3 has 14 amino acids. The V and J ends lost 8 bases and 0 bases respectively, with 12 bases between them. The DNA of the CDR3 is TGTGCCAGCGCAAGGGGCCGGAGCACAGATACGCAGTATTTT. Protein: CASARGRSTDTQYF.

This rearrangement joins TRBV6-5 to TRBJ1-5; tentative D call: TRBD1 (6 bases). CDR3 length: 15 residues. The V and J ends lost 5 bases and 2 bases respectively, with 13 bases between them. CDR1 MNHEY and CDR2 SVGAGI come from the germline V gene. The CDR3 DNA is TGTGCCAGCAGTCAACAGGGTACCGGCAATCAGCCCCAGCATTTT. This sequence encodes CASSQQGTGNQPQHF.

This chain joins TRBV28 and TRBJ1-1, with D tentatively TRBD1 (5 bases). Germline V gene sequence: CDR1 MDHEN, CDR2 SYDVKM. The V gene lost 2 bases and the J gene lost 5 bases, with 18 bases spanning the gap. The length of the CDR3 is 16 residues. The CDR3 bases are TGTGCCAGCAGTTTACCCCTCGGGGGGACGATGACTGAAGCTTTCTTT. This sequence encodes CASSLPLGGTMTEAFF.

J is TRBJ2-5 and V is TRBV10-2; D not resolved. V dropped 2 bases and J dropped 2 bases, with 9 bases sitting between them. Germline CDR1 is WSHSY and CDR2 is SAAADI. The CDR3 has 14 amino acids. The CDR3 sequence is CASSEMRIQETQYF. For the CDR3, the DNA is TGCGCCAGCAGTGAGATGAGGATACAAGAGACCCAGTACTTC.

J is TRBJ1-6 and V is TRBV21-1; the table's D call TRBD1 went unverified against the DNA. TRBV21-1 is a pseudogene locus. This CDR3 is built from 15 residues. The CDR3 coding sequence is TGTGCCAGCAGCAAAACGACAGGATCTAATTCACCCCTCCACTTT. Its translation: CASSKTTGSNSPLHF.

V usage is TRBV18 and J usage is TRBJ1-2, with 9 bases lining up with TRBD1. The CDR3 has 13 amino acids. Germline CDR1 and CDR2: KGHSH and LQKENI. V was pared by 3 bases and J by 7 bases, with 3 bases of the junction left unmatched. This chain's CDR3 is CASSPGTGFGYTF. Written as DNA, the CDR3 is TGTGCCAGCTCACCCGGGACAGGGTTTGGCTACACCTTC.

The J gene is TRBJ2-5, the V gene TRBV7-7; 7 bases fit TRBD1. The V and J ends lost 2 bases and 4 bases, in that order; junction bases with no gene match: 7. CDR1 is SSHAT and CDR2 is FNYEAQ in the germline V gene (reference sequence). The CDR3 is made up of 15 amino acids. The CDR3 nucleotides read TGTGCCAGCAGCTTACAGCCGACAGGGCGAGAGACCCAGTACTTC. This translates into CASSLQPTGRETQYF.

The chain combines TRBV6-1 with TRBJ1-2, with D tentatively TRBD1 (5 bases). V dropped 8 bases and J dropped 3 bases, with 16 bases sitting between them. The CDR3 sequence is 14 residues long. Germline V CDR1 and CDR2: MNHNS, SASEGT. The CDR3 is CASSTHGAYYGYTF. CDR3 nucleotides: TGTGCCAGCTCGACGCATGGGGCCTACTATGGCTACACCTTC.

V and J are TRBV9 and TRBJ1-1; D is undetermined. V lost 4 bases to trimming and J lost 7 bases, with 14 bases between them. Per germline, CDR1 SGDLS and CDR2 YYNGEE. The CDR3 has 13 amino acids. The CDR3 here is CASSPRGRDEAFF. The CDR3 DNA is TGTGCCAGCAGCCCCCGGGGAAGGGATGAAGCTTTCTTT.

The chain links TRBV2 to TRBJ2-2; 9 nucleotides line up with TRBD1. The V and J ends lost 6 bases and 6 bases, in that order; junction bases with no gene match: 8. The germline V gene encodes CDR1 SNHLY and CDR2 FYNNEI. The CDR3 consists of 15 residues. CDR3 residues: CASSWDRDRAGELFF. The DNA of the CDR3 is TGTGCCAGCAGCTGGGACAGGGATAGGGCCGGGGAGCTGTTTTTT.

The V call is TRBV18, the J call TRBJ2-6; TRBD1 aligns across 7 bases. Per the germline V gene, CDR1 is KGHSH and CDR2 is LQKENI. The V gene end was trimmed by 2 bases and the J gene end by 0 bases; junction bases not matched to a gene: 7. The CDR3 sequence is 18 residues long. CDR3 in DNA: TGTGCCAGCTCACCAACGGGACAGATAAGCTCTGGGGCCAACGTCCTGACTTTC. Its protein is CASSPTGQISSGANVLTF.

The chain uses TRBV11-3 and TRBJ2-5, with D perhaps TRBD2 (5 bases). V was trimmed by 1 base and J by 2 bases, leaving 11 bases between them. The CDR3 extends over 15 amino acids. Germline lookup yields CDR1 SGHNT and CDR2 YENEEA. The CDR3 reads CASSLGPLVQETQYF. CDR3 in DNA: TGTGCCAGCAGCTTAGGCCCACTAGTTCAAGAGACCCAGTACTTC.

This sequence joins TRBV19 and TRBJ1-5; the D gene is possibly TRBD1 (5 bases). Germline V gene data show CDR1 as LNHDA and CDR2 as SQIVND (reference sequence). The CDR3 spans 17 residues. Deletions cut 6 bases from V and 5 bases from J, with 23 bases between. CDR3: CASSSLGQPRGHQPQHF. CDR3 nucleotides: TGTGCCAGTAGCAGCCTAGGACAACCCCGAGGCCATCAGCCCCAGCATTTT.

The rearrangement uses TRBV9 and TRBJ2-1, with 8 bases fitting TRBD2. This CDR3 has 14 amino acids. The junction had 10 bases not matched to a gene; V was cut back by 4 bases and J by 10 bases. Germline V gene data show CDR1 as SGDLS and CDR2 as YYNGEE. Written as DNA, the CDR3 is TGTGCCAGCAGCTTATCCGGGGGGGGACTAGAGCAGTTCTTC. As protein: CASSLSGGGLEQFF. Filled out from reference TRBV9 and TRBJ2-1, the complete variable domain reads DSGVTQTPKHLITATGQRVTLRCSPRSGDLSVYWYQQSLDQGLQFLIQYYNGEERAKGNILERFSAQQFPDLHSELNLSSLELGDSALYFCASSLSGGGLEQFFGPGTRLTVL.

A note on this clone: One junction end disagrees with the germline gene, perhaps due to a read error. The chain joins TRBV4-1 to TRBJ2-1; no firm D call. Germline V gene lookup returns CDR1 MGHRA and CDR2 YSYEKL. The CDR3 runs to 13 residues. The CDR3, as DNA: TGCGTCAGCAGCCAACCGACTCGCAATGAGCAGTTCTTC. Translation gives CVSSQPTRNEQFF.

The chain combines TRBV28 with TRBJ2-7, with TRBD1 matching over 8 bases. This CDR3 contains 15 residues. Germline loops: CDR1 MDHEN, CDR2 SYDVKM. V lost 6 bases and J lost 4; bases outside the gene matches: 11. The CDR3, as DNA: TGTGCCAGCAGCCCAGGGGGCACTATGCGATACGAGCAGTACTTC. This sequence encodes CASSPGGTMRYEQYF. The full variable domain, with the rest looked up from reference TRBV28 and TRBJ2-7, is DVKVTQSSRYLVKRTGEKVFLECVQDMDHENMFWYRQDPGLGLRLIYFSYDVKMKEKGDIPEGYSVSREKKERFSLILESASTNQTSMYLCASSPGGTMRYEQYFGPGTRLTVT.

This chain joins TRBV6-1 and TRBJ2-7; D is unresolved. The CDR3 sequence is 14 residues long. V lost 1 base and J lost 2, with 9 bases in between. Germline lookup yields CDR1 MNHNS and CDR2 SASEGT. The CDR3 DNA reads TGTGCCAGCAGTGAAGTTCCGGTGCCCTACGAGCAGTACTTC. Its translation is CASSEVPVPYEQYF.

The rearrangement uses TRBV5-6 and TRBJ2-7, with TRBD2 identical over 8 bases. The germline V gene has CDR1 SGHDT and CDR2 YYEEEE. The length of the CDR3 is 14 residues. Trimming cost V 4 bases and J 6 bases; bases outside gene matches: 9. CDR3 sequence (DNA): TGTGCCAGCAGCCTGCCGGGACTAGTTCGCGAGCAGTACTTC. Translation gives CASSLPGLVREQYF.

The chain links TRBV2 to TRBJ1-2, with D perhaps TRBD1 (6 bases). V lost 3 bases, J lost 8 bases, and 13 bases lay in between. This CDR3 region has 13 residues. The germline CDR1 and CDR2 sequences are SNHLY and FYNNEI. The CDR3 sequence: CASSDRDQGGYTF. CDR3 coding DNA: TGTGCCAGCAGTGATAGGGACCAGGGGGGCTACACCTTC.

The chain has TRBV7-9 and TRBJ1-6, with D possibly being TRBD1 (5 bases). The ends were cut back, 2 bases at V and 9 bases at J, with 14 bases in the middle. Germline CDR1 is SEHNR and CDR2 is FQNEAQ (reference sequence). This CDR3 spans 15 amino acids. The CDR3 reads CASSLLQGAGSPLHF. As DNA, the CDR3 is TGTGCCAGCAGCTTACTTCAAGGGGCAGGTTCACCCCTCCACTTT.

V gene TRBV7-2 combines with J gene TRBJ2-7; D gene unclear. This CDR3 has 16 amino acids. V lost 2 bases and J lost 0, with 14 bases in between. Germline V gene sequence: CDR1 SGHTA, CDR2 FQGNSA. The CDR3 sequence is CASSLYSWAASYEQYF. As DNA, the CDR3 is TGTGCCAGCAGCTTATATTCCTGGGCAGCCTCCTACGAGCAGTACTTC.

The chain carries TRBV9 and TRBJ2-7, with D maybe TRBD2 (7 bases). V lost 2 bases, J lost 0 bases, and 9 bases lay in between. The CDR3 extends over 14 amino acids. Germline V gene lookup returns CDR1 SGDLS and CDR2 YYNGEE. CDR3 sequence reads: CASSVAGASYEQYF. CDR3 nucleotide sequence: TGTGCCAGCAGCGTGGCGGGGGCCTCCTACGAGCAGTACTTC.

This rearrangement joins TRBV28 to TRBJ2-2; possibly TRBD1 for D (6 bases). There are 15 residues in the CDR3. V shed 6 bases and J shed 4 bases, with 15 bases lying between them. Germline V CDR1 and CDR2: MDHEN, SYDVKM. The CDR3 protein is CASRLQGIGTGELFF. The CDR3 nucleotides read TGTGCCAGCAGACTCCAGGGGATCGGCACCGGGGAGCTGTTTTTT.

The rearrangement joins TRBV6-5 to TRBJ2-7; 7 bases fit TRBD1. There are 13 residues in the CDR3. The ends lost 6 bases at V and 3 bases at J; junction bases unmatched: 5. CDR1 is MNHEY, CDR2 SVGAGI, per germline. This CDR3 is CASRQGQNYEQYF. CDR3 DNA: TGTGCCAGCAGACAGGGACAGAACTACGAGCAGTACTTC.

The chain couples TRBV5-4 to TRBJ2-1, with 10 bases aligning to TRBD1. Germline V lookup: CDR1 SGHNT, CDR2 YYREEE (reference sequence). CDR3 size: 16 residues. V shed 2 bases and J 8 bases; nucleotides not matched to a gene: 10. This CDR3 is CASSLAGTGAVDEQFF. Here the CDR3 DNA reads TGTGCCAGCAGCTTAGCCGGGACAGGGGCGGTTGATGAGCAGTTCTTC.